Here is one T cell receptor (beta chain) with its context. Its antigen is not known. The sample comes from a study of response to subunit inactivated influenza vaccine. Study-wide results and caveats: That few new T cells are recruited by each seasonal influenza vaccination was the authors' suggestion.

Unmatched junction bases numbered 7, after V lost 3 bases and J lost 2 bases. Germline values: CDR1 SQVTM, CDR2 ANQGSEA. CDR3 length equals 16 residues. Each CDR3 protein gets one entry after TCRdb re-called the RT-PCR reads with MiXCR. The profile shows about 780,000 distinct CDR3 sequences, roughly 18% of them singletons. Specimen: PBMCs from blood, collected roughly 5 days after vaccination. The sequence was collected from a man aged 50 to 59 who received an inactivated influenza vaccine. This sequence joins TRBV29-1 and TRBJ2-1; 10 bases align to TRBD1. CDR3 coding DNA: TGCAGCGTTGAGATAGCGGGACAGGGGACCTACAATGAGCAGTTCTTC. Protein sequence: CSVEIAGQGTYNEQFF.